This entry concerns a single T cell receptor beta chain. The clone's antigen remains unknown. No much larger clone exists at a distance of one base, and base qualities are not known. The data belong to a study of CD8 T cells in Susac syndrome (dated by TCRdb to between 2018 and 2021). Concerning the study at large: Whether CD8+ T cell activation and differentiation in Susac syndrome was antigen driven was tested using repertoire sequencing. Findings and caveats that apply to the study as a whole: The number of individuals in the TCR sequencing and HLA analysis was acknowledged as relatively small.

High-throughput TCR beta sequencing profiled peripheral blood CD8+ and CD4+ T cells from healthy donors, Susac syndrome patients and multiple sclerosis patients. The multiple sclerosis controls were treatment-naive patients who had stable or active relapsing-remitting disease and met the revised McDonald criteria. Bulk CD8+ and CD4+ T cells were purified by magnetic negative isolation, whereas CD8+ TEMRA cells were enriched by FACS. Blood was drawn into EDTA tubes, processed within 24 hours, and PBMCs were isolated by density gradient centrifugation. PBMCs intended for TCR sequencing were cryopreserved in liquid nitrogen and were subsequently thawed in a 37 degrees C water bath. A purity of at least 90% was achieved for sorted or isolated CD4+, CD8+ and CD8+ TEMRA cells. The CDR3 spans 13 residues, from the cysteine through the phenylalanine. CDR3 DNA only is kept here, 39 bases in frame from base 1. The germline V gene (reference sequence) gives CDR1 as SGHNT and CDR2 as YYREEE. V loses 7 bases, J loses 5 bases, and the germline ends lie 14 bases apart.

RNA was extracted with the RNeasy kit and roughly 0.5 to 1 ug was reverse transcribed using random hexamers. The immunoSEQ multiplex PCR assay, covering 54 Vbeta and 13 Jbeta segments, was used to amplify TCR beta CDR3 regions. PCR amplification bias was corrected using a synthetic template baseline for primer optimization and computational correction. The source study handled its data this way. Reads were annotated to V, D and J genes according to IMGT and were analyzed with immunoSEQ Analyzer, with only productive sequences retained. Clonality was calculated as one minus the Shannon entropy normalized by log2 of the number of productive unique sequences. For each patient and control, public and private clones were evaluated among the 100 most prevalent clones. A clone was defined as Susac-specific if it was absent from the healthy and MS cohorts, from approximately 980 published viral clones and from other ImmuneACCESS disease sequences. TCRdb reanalyzed the raw reads on its own, using fastp at Q25 for trimming and MiXCR for clone calling, and kept in-frame beta chains. Rows with one shared CDR3 protein collapse into an entry with the most common genes and DNA. TCRdb, not the authors, supplied the V and J calls. The sample yields 120,000 to 150,000 distinct CDR3 sequences; 95% were counted once. The ten largest clones represent approximately 0.11% of the sample.

The source material was CD4+ T cells from PBMCs. This receptor was obtained from a human donor with multiple sclerosis. The chain links TRBV5-4 with TRBJ2-3; the D region is possibly TRBD1 or TRBD2, each matching across 5 bases. The nucleotide sequence reads as follows: TGTGCCAGCTCCGGGACCCCGGGAGATACGCAGTATTTT. This codes for CASSGTPGDTQYF.